This TCR beta chain is from a study of T cell changes during pregnancy in multiple sclerosis. Libraries were prepared by immunoSEQ multiplex PCR; TCRdb keeps only in-frame clonotypes and omits some of them. The sample lists approximately 85,000 clones, around 93% seen once, with 2% to 2.5% in the top ten. The CDR3 sequence is 13 residues long. Germline V gene lookup returns CDR1 WNHNN and CDR2 SYGVQD (reference sequence). J gave up 7 bases and V 2 bases, and 4 bases lay outside the gene matches. Source: peripheral blood, taken in the third trimester of pregnancy. This TCR was sampled from a female donor with multiple sclerosis, enrolled in a pregnancy study. V and J are TRBV10-1 and TRBJ1-2, with 7 bases fitting TRBD1. The CDR3 nucleotides read TGCGCCAGCAGTGAGCTAAGGACAGGTGGCTACACCTTC. This translates into CASSELRTGGYTF.